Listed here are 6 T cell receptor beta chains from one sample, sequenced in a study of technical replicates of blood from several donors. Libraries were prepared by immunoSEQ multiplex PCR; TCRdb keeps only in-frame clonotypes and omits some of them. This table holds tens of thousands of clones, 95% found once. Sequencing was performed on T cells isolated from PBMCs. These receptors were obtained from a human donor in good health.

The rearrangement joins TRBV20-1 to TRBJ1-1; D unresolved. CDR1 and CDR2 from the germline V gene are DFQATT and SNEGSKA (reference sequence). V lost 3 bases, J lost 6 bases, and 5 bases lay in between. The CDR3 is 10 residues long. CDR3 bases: TGCAGTGCTAGTCTCCCTGAAGCTTTCTTT. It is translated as CSASLPEAFF.

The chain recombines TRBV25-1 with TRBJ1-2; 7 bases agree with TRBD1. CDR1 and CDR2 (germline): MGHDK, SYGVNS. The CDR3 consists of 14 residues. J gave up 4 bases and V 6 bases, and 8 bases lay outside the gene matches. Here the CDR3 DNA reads TGTGCCAGCAGCCCCGGGACAGCCTTCTATGGCTACACCTTC. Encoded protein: CASSPGTAFYGYTF.

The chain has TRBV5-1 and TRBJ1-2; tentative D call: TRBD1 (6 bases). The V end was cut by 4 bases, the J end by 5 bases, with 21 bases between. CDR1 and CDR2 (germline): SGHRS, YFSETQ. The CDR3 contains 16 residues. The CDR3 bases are TGCGCCAGCAGCGTAGCCGGGACCGGGAGGGGGTATGGCTACACCTTC. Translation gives CASSVAGTGRGYGYTF.

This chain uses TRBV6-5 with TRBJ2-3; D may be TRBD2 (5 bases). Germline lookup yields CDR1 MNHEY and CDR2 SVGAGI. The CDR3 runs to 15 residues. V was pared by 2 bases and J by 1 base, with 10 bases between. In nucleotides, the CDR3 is TGTGCCAGCAGTTACGGCGGCGGGCGCACAGATACGCAGTATTTT. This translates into CASSYGGGRTDTQYF.

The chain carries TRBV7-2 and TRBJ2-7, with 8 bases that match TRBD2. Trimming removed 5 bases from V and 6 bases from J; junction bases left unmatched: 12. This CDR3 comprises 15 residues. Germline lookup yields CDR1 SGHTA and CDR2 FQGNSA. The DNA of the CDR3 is TGTGCCAGCAGCGAAAGACCGGGGGGGCGGATCGAGCAGTACTTC. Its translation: CASSERPGGRIEQYF.

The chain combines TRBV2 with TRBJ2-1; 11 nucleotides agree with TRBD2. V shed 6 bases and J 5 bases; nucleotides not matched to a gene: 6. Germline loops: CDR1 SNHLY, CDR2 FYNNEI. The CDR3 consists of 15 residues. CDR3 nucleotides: TGTGCCAGCAGGCCCCTAGCGGGGGGAGACAATGAGCAGTTCTTC. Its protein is CASRPLAGGDNEQFF.